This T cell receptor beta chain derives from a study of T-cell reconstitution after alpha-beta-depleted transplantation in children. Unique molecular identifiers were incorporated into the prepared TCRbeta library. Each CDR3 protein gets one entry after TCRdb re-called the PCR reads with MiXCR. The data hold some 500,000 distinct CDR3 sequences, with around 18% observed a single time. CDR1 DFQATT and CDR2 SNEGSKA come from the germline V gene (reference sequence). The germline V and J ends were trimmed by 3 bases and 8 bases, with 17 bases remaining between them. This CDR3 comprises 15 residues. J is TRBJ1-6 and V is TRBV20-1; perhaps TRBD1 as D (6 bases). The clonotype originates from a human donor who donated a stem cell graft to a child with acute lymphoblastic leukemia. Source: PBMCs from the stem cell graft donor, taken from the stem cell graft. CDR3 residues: CSASPIRDTYSPLHF. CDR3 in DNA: TGCAGTGCTAGTCCAATCCGGGACACCTATTCACCCCTCCACTTT.